This TCR beta chain was sequenced in a study of T cell responses to AZD1222 COVID-19 vaccine (dated by TCRdb to the early 2020s). About the study as a whole: AZD1222 recipients with second doses at about 4 weeks or about 12 weeks were pooled, because spike-specific TCR depth and breadth did not differ between schedules. A total of approximately 250 trial participants underwent TCR sequencing, of whom roughly 210 had received two doses of AZD1222 and 26 had received two doses of the MenACWY control vaccine. Enrollment into the trials was organized by age into subgroups of 18-55, 56-69 and 70-plus years, and those subgroups contained approximately 150, 30 and 60 TCR-sequenced participants, respectively.

Concerning this clone: Which antigen it targets is not known. Within one base of it there is no much larger clone, and no base qualities were kept.

Points the paper makes about the study in general: The whole spike protein was spanned by vaccine-associated CD4 TCRs, and dominant responses were seen in regions 160-218 and 743-854. Epitopes outside the regions mutated in the B.1.351 and B.1.1.7 variants were reportedly recognized by nearly half of the unique spike-specific TCRs. Spike-specific TCR breadth and depth rose significantly after two AZD1222 doses compared with day 0 and with MenACWY recipients. The 56-69-year group was small, and its depth increase did not reach significance, likely because of low power. Most participants were white British and females outnumbered males, and the authors suggested that clonal diversity may have been underestimated. Only six AZD1222 recipients were SARS-CoV-2 seropositive at baseline, limiting conclusions about previously exposed vaccinees. No day 14 peak-response samples were available, so repertoires were characterized only after the peak T cell response.

The CDR3 regions of human TCRbeta chains were analyzed by immunosequencing. The study's processing was this. Repertoire TCRs were checked for matches against a reference library of SARS-CoV-2-specific TCRs that had been generated using the MIRA antigen-specificity platform. Breadth was defined as the fraction of unique TCRs that were SARS-CoV-2-associated. Depth was defined as the fraction of total T cells that were SARS-CoV-2-associated. Using the MIRA data, each spike-specific TCR was assigned both to the spike region to which the TCR was reactive and to a CD4 or CD8 class. Log10-transformed breadth and depth values were compared by one-way ANOVA with Sidak's multiple comparisons tests. Drawn from immuneACCESS, this table holds only the in-frame rearrangements with V and J called that TCRdb kept. Clones are partly lost; checked studies trace under half to an unresolved V gene and leave the rest unexplained. Clone size and the V and J calls come from that table; the DNA yielded D and trimming. This sample is represented by 150,000 to 200,000 clones; about 90% of them were singletons. The leading ten clones occupy 1.2% to 1.5% of the sample.

In the paper's terms, the time point label means: baseline before first vaccination. The vaccinee samples were drawn from two UK trials, COV001 and COV002, one of which was a single-blind randomized controlled phase 2/3 trial testing AZD1222 (ChAdOx1 nCoV-19) in healthy adults. Trial participant PBMC samples were collected at day 0 and day 28 after the second dose for TCRbeta chain sequencing. This specimen consisted of peripheral blood, obtained on day 0 of AZD1222 vaccination. The TCR originated in an adult in good health.

The nucleotide sequence is TGTGCCAGCAGCCCCAGGGCGTGGGGTTATAGCAATCAGCCCCAGCATTTT. This translates into CASSPRAWGYSNQPQHF. The chain is made from TRBV14 and TRBJ1-5; the D region possibly corresponds to TRBD1 (5 bases align). The CDR3 measures 17 amino acids from cysteine to phenylalanine. CDR3 DNA only is kept here, 51 bases in frame from base 1. Trimming at the junction amounts to 4 bases on V and 0 bases on J, and the germline ends lie 16 bases apart. CDR1 and CDR2 were assigned from the germline V gene as SGHDN and FVKESK. With the rest looked up from the reference TRBV14 and TRBJ1-5 genes rather than sequenced, the full variable domain is EAGVTQFPSHSVIEKGQTVTLRCDPISGHDNLYWYRRVMGKEIKFLLHFVKESKQDESGMPNNRFLAERTGGTYSTLKVQPAELEDSGVYFCASSPRAWGYSNQPQHFGDGTRLSIL.